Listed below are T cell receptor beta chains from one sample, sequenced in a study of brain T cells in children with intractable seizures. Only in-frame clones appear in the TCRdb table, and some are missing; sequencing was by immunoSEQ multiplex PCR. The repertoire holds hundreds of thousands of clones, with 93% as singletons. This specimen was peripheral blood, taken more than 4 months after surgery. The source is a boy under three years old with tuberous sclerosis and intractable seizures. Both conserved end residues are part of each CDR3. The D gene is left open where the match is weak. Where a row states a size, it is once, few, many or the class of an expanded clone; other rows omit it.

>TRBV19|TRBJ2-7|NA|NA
CASGHYEQYF
TGTGCCAGTGGTCACTACGAGCAGTACTTC
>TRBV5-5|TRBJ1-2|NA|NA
CASSSMGATNYGYTF
TGTGCCAGCAGCTCAATGGGGGCAACTAACTATGGCTACACCTTC
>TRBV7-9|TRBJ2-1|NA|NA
CASSYTGLVKNHEQFF
TGTGCCAGCAGCTATACCGGGCTCGTCAAGAACCATGAGCAGTTCTTC
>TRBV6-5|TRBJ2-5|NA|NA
CASTRLPGETQYF
TGTGCCAGCACGCGACTCCCCGGGGAGACCCAGTACTTC
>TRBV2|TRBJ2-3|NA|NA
CASTKTGSQYF
TGTGCCAGCACAAAGACAGGATCGCAGTATTTT
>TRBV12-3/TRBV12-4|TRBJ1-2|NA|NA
CASTYSSGYGYTF
TGTGCCAGCACCTACAGTAGTGGCTATGGCTACACCTTC
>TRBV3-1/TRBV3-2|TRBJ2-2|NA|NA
CASSHSGLSGTGELFF
TGTGCCAGCAGCCACTCTGGGTTATCGGGCACCGGGGAGCTGTTTTTT
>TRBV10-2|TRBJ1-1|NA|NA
CASSESGLPNTEAFF
TGCGCCAGCAGTGAGTCGGGGCTGCCGAACACTGAAGCTTTCTTT
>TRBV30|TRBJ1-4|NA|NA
CAWSPGLSDEKLFF
TGTGCCTGGAGTCCGGGACTTTCGGATGAAAAACTGTTTTTT
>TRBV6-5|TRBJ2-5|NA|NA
CASSYSGAGRQETQYF
TGTGCCAGCAGTTACTCTGGGGCAGGGCGCCAAGAGACCCAGTACTTC
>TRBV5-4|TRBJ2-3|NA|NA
CASSLSVGPRDTQYF
TGTGCCAGCAGCTTGTCAGTCGGCCCTAGGGATACGCAGTATTTT
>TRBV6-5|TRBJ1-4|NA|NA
CASSPTVTNEKLFF
TGTGCCAGCAGTCCGACAGTGACAAATGAAAAACTGTTTTTT
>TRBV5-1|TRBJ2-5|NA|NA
CASSLGRTQETQYF
TGCGCCAGCAGCTTAGGTAGAACACAAGAGACCCAGTACTTC
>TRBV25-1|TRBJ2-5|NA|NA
CASSEETQYF
TGTGCCAGCAGTGAAGAGACCCAGTACTTC
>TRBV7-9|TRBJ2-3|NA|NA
CASSLDGGSDTQYF
TGTGCCAGCAGCTTAGACGGGGGATCAGATACGCAGTATTTT
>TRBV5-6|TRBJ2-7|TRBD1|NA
CASSSGQGGREQYF
TGTGCCAGCAGCTCGGGACAGGGGGGTAGAGAGCAGTACTTC
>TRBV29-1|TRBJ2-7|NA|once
CSVVKDPYEQYF
TGCAGCGTTGTCAAGGACCCCTACGAGCAGTACTTC
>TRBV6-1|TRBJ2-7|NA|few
CASSENKFSYEQYF
TGTGCCAGCAGTGAAAACAAGTTCAGCTACGAGCAGTACTTC
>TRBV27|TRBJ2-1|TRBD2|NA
CASSLRTSGSRSYNEQFF
TGTGCCAGCAGTCTCAGGACTAGCGGGTCCCGCTCCTACAATGAGCAGTTCTTC
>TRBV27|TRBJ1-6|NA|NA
CASSFAGGWSPLHF
TGTGCCAGCAGTTTTGCGGGGGGGTGGTCACCCCTCCACTTT
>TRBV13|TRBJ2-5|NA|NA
CASSPSANPRETQYF
TGTGCCAGCAGCCCGTCAGCTAACCCAAGAGAGACCCAGTACTTC
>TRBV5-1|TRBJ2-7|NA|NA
CASSLEHSTYEQYF
TGCGCCAGCAGCTTGGAACACAGCACCTACGAGCAGTACTTC
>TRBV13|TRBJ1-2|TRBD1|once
CASSLGGDRDDGYTF
TGTGCCAGCAGCTTAGGAGGGGACAGGGATGATGGCTACACCTTC
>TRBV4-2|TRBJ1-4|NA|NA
CASSQEGGGSNEKLFF
TGTGCCAGCAGCCAAGAGGGGGGGGGATCTAATGAAAAACTGTTTTTT
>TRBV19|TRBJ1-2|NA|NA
CASSATGNYGYTF
TGTGCCAGTAGTGCTACAGGGAACTATGGCTACACCTTC
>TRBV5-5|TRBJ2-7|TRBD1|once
CASSLAGGSYEQYF
TGTGCCAGCAGCTTGGCAGGGGGCTCCTACGAGCAGTACTTC
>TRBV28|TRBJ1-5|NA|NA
CASSFFGHAQPQHF
TGTGCCAGCAGTTTTTTTGGACATGCCCAGCCCCAGCATTTT
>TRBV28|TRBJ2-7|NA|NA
CASSPGLVYEQYF
TGTGCCAGCAGTCCGGGACTTGTATACGAGCAGTACTTC
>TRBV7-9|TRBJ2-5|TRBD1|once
CASSLGRGGPLKTQYF
TGTGCCAGCAGCTTAGGTAGAGGGGGCCCTCTGAAGACCCAGTACTTC
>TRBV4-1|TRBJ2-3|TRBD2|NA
CASSGLAASTDTQYF
TGCGCCAGCAGCGGCCTAGCGGCTAGCACAGATACGCAGTATTTT
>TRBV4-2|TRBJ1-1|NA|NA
CASGSGDLTEAFF
TGTGCCAGCGGGAGTGGGGACCTCACTGAAGCTTTCTTT
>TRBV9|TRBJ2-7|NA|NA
CASSVGASSYEQYF
TGTGCCAGCAGCGTAGGGGCTAGCTCCTACGAGCAGTACTTC
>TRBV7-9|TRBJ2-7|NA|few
CASSSWTGDEQYF
TGTGCCAGCAGCTCTTGGACGGGGGACGAGCAGTACTTC
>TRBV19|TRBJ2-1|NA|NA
CASSLQSSYNEQFF
TGTGCCAGTAGTCTCCAGAGCTCCTACAATGAGCAGTTCTTC
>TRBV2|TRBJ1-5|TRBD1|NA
CASSEGQGGQPQHF
TGTGCCAGCAGCGAGGGACAGGGAGGGCAGCCCCAGCATTTT
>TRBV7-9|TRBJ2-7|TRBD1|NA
CASSLTGGYEQYF
TGTGCCAGCAGCTTGACAGGGGGCTACGAGCAGTACTTC
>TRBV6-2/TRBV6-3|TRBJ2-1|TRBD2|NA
CASSYSSSGASYNEQFF
TGTGCCAGCAGTTACTCGTCTAGCGGGGCCTCCTACAATGAGCAGTTCTTC
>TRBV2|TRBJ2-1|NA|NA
CASGDQKAEQFF
TGTGCCAGCGGTGACCAGAAGGCTGAGCAGTTCTTC
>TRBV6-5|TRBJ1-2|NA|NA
CASSKTELYGYTF
TGTGCCAGCAGTAAAACAGAGCTCTATGGCTACACCTTC
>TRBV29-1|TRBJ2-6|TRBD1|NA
CSVIRQGAGANVLTF
TGCAGCGTAATAAGACAGGGGGCTGGGGCCAACGTCCTGACTTTC
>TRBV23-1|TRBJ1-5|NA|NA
CASSQSPSYSNQPQHF
TGCGCCAGCAGTCAATCACCGAGCTATAGCAATCAGCCCCAGCATTTT
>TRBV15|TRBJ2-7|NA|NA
CATSRDRGFHEQYF
TGTGCCACCAGCAGAGATCGTGGCTTCCACGAGCAGTACTTC
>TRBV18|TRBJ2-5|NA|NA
CASSPKGGETQYF
TGTGCCAGCTCACCAAAGGGGGGAGAGACCCAGTACTTC
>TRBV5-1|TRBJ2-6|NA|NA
CASSSAGGPSSGANVLTF
TGCGCCAGCAGCTCGGCCGGGGGTCCATCCTCTGGGGCCAACGTCCTGACTTTC
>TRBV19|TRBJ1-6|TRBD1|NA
CASGDRVGSPLHF
TGTGCCAGTGGGGACAGGGTGGGTTCACCCCTCCACTTT
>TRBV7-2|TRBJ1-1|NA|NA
CASSATVLRFSNTEAFF
TGTGCCAGCAGCGCGACGGTGTTGAGGTTTTCGAACACTGAAGCTTTCTTT
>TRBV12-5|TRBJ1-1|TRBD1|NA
CASGLLTLTGTAEAFF
TGTGCTAGTGGTTTGCTTACCCTTACCGGGACAGCTGAAGCTTTCTTT
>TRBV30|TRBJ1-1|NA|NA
CASKRVLTEAFF
TGTGCCTCGAAGAGGGTGCTAACTGAAGCTTTCTTT
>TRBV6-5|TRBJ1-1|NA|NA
CASSKGPMNTEAFF
TGTGCCAGCAGCAAGGGTCCTATGAACACTGAAGCTTTCTTT
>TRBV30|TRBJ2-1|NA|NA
CAWSGPGPMGNEQFF
TGTGCCTGGAGTGGACCGGGCCCGATGGGCAATGAGCAGTTCTTC
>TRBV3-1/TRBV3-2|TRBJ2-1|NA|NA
CATGSYNEQFF
TGTGCCACCGGATCCTACAATGAGCAGTTCTTC
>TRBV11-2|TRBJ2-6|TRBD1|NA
CASSSTGAGANVLTF
TGTGCCAGCAGCTCGACAGGGGCTGGGGCCAACGTCCTGACTTTC
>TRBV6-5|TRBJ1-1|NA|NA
CASSYGPPQAYTEAFF
TGTGCCAGCAGTTACGGGCCCCCCCAAGCCTACACTGAAGCTTTCTTT
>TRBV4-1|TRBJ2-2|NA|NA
CASSQQGNTGELFF
TGCGCCAGCAGCCAACAGGGGAACACCGGGGAGCTGTTTTTT
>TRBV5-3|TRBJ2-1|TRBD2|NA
CARSPAAGGPGEQFF
TGTGCCAGAAGCCCCGCAGCGGGAGGGCCAGGTGAGCAGTTCTTC
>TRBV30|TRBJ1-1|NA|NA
CAWSPHGADTEAFF
TGTGCCTGGAGTCCCCACGGGGCAGACACTGAAGCTTTCTTT
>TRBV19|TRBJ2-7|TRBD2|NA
CASSIWAGEYYEQYF
TGTGCCAGTAGTATTTGGGCGGGGGAGTACTACGAGCAGTACTTC
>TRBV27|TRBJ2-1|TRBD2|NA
CASSLSGGGRAKDEQFF
TGTGCCAGCAGTTTATCGGGCGGCGGGAGGGCCAAGGATGAGCAGTTCTTC
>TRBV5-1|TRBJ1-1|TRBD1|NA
CASSFRTGGNTEAFF
TGCGCCAGCAGCTTCCGGACAGGGGGGAACACTGAAGCTTTCTTT
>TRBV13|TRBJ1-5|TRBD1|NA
CASSSVGQRSNQPQHF
TGTGCCAGCAGCTCGGTGGGACAGCGTAGCAATCAGCCCCAGCATTTT